This T cell receptor (beta chain) appears in the sequencing data of a study of cytomegalovirus exposure and HLA in healthy donors. Unmatched junction bases numbered 8, after V lost 7 bases and J lost 5 bases. The CDR3 has 13 residues. CDR1 is MDHEN and CDR2 is SYDVKM in the germline V gene. Findings and caveats of the study: In an earlier analysis, in some 500 donors, most V segments appeared productive either ~87% or ~30% of the time.

A multiplex PCR was run with 60 Vbeta primers and 13 Jbeta primers. Sequenced by immunoSEQ multiplex PCR; TCRdb stores in-frame clones only, minus some. The table shows approximately 280,000 clones, with 75% to 90% occurring only once. On this clone: Its target is unknown.

J is TRBJ2-7 and V is TRBV28; 7 positions agree with TRBD1. This TCR was recovered from a man aged 35 to 55 in good health and CMV-seropositive. Sequenced: PBMCs. CDR3 nucleotides: TGTGCCAGCACCGACAGGGCCTACCACGAGCAGTACTTC. Protein: CASTDRAYHEQYF.